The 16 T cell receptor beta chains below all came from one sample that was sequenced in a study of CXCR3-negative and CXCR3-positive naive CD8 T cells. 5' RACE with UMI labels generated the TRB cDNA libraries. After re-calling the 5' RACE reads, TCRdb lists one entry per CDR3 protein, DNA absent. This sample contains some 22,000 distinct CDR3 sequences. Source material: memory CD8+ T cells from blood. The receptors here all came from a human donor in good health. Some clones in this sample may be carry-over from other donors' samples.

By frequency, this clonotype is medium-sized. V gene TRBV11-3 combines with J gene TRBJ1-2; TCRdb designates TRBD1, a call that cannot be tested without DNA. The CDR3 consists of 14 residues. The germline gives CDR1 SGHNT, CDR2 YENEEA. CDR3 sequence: CASSHPRGGYGYTF.

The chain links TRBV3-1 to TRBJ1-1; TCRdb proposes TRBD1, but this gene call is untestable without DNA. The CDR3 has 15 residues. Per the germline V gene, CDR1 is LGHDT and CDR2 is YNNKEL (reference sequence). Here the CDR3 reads CASSQLQGADTEAFF.

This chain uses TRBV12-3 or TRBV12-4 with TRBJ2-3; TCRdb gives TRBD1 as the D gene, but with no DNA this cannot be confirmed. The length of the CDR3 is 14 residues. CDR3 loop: CASSLTGGGGTQYF.

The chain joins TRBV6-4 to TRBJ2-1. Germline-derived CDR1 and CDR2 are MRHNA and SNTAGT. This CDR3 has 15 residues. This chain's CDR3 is CASSSSSGSYNEQFF.

CDR3 protein: CASTLGNTEAFF. The J gene is TRBJ1-1, the V gene TRBV12-3 or TRBV12-4. There are 12 residues in the CDR3.

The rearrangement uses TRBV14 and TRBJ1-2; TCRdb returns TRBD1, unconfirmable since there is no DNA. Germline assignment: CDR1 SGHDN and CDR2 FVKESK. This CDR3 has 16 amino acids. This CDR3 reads CASSQESTGYNYGYTF. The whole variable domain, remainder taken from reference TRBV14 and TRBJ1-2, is EAGVTQFPSHSVIEKGQTVTLRCDPISGHDNLYWYRRVMGKEIKFLLHFVKESKQDESGMPNNRFLAERTGGTYSTLKVQPAELEDSGVYFCASSQESTGYNYGYTFGSGTRLTVV.

CDR3: CASSLAGGQGNEQFF. The chain recombines TRBV7-6 with TRBJ2-1; TCRdb's D call of TRBD1 is untestable without DNA. Germline V gene lookup returns CDR1 SGHVS and CDR2 FNYEAQ. The CDR3 totals 15 residues.

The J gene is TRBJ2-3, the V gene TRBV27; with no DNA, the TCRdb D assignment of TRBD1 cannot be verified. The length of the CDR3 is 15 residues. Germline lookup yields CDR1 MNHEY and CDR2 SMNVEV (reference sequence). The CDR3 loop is CASSVTACLPDTQYF.

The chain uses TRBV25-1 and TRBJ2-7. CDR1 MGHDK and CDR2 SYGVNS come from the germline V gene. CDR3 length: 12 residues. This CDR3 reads CASSDGVYEQYF.

CDR3 in amino acids: CSVDEGREPPYEQYF. The V and J genes are TRBV29-1 and TRBJ2-7; absent DNA, TCRdb's TRBD1 call cannot be checked. Per the germline V gene, CDR1 is SQVTM and CDR2 is ANQGSEA. The CDR3 runs 15 residues.

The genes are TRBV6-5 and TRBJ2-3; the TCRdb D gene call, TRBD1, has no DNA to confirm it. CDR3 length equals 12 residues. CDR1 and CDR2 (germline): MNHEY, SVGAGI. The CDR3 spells CASSYGPGPQYF.

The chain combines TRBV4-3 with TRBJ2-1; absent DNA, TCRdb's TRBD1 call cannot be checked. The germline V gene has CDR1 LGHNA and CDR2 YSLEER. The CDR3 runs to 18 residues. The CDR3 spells CASSQDRYGDSSYNEQFF.

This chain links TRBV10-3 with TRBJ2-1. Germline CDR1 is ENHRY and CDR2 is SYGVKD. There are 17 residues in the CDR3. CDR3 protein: CAISELKEGSKNNEQFF.

Here the CDR3 reads CASSQQSSYNEQFF. The chain carries TRBV19 and TRBJ2-1. CDR3 length: 14 residues. Germline CDR1 reads LNHDA; CDR2 reads SQIVND (reference sequence).

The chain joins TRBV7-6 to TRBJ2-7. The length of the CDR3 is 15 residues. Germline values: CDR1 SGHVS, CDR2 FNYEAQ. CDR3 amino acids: CASSPTRHTSYEQYF.

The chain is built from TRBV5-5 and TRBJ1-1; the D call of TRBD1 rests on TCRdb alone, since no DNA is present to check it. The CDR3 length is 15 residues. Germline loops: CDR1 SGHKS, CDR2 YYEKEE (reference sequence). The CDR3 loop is CASSGGQGWNTEAFF.